This T cell receptor beta chain is from a study of blood T cell repertoires in COVID-19. Study-wide context: The United States, Italy and Spain were the sources of the acute and convalescent COVID-19 samples. From T cells, B-cell-depleted T cells, or PBMCs came the material, which was cDNA or gDNA.

Original processing notes: Amplified reference gene primers provided the basis for estimating nucleated cell counts. Produced via immunoSEQ multiplex PCR; TCRdb's table is partial and in-frame only. The V and J calls and clone size were taken over from that table, and D and trimming were inferred from the DNA. This table has roughly 80,000 clones, over 75% appearing once. Trimming took off 3 bases at V and 9 bases at J, with 7 bases between the two ends. Germline-derived CDR1 and CDR2 are SGDLS and YYNGEE. This CDR3 spans 12 amino acids. The sample was peripheral blood. This TCR was recovered from a middle-aged man with active COVID-19. The V and J genes are TRBV9 and TRBJ1-6; D gene unclear. CDR3 amino acids: CASSGLASPLHF. CDR3 nucleotide sequence: TGTGCCAGCAGCGGCTTGGCTTCACCCCTCCACTTT.